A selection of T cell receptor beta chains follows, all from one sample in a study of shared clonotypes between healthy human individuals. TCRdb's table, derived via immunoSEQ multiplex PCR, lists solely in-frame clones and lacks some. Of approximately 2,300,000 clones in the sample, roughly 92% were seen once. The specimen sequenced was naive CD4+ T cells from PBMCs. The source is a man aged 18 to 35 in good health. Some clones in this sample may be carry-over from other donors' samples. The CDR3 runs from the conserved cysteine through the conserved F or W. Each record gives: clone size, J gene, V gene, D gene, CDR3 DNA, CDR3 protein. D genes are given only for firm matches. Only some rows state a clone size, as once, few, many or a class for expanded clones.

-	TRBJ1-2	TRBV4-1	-	TGCGCCAGCAGCCAATCCCTCTTAGACGGACTCTATGGCTACACCTTC	CASSQSLLDGLYGYTF
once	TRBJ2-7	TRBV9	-	TGTGCCAGCAGCCCCCGAGACAGGAGCCTCTACGAGCAGTACTTC	CASSPRDRSLYEQYF
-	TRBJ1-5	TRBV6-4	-	TGTGCCAGCAGTAGGGAAGCGGGCAATCAGCCCCAGCATTTT	CASSREAGNQPQHF
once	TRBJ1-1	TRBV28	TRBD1	TGTGCCAGCAGTCCCCCAGGGGGCGCGGGTACTGAAGCTTTCTTT	CASSPPGGAGTEAFF
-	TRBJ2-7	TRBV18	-	TGTGCCAGCTCACCCCCAAGTTCCTACGAGCAGTACTTC	CASSPPSSYEQYF
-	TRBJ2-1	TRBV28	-	TGTGCCAGCGGGCAGTTTGAGCAGTTCTTC	CASGQFEQFF
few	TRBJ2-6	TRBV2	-	TGTGCCAGCAGTGAATCCCGAGGGCCCTCTGGGGCCAACGTCCTGACTTTC	CASSESRGPSGANVLTF
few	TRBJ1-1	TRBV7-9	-	TGTGCCAGCAGCTTAGTTAGACTGAACACTGAAGCTTTCTTT	CASSLVRLNTEAFF
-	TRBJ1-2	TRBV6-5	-	TGTGCCAGCAGTTACTCGCGACAGAGCTATGGCTACACCTTC	CASSYSRQSYGYTF
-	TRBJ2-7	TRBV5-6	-	TGTGCCAGCAGTTCTATTTGGGGGGCCTACGAGCAGTACTTC	CASSSIWGAYEQYF
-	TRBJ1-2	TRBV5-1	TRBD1	TGCGCCAGCAGTATGACTACAGGGGTCTTGGACACCTTC	CASSMTTGVLDTF
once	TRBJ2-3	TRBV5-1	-	TGCGCCAGCAGGGACCTCCAGCCAGATACGCAGTATTTT	CASRDLQPDTQYF
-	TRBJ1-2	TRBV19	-	TGTGCCAGTAGTATCAACAGGGCAGACGGCTACACCTTC	CASSINRADGYTF
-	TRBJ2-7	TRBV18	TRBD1	TGTGCCAGCTCACCCGGGACAGTAATTAGCGAGCAGTACTTC	CASSPGTVISEQYF
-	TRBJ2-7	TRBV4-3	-	TGCGCCAGCAGCCAATCCCTACTATACTCCTACGAGCAGTACTTC	CASSQSLLYSYEQYF
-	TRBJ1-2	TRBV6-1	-	TGTGCCAGCAGTGAAGGAAGGGCCGGGAACCGTGGCTACACCTTC	CASSEGRAGNRGYTF
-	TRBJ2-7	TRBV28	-	TGTGCCAGCAGCTCCCCCGGGTCGGGACTCCACGAGCAGTACTTC	CASSSPGSGLHEQYF
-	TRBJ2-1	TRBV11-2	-	TGTGCCAGCAGCCTCGGACCAAATAACTCGGAGCAGTTCTTC	CASSLGPNNSEQFF
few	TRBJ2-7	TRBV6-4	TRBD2	TGTGCCAGCAGATCAGGACTAGCGGCCTACGAGCAGTACTTC	CASRSGLAAYEQYF
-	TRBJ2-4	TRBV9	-	TGTGCCAGCAGCGTAGGGGGGGTTCAGTACTTC	CASSVGGVQYF
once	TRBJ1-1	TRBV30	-	TGTGCCTGGAGTAAGGCAGGGGTGAACACTGAAGCTTTCTTT	CAWSKAGVNTEAFF
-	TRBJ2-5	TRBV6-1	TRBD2	TGTGCCAGCAGTGGACCGTGGACTAGCGGGAGCCAAGAGACCCAGTACTTC	CASSGPWTSGSQETQYF
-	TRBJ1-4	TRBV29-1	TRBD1	TGCAGCGTTGGTTGGGGACAGGGGGCAGGAAAACTGTTTTTT	CSVGWGQGAGKLFF
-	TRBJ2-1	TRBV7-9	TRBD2	TGTGCCAGCAGCCCCCACCCACTAGCGGGACGTACCGATGAGCAGTTCTTC	CASSPHPLAGRTDEQFF
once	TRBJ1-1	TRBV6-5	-	TGTGCCAGCAGTTACTCGGGCACCTATGAAGCTTTCTTT	CASSYSGTYEAFF
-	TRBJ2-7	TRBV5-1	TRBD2	TGCGCCAGCAGCCCGGGACTAGCGGGTTATGAGCAGTACTTC	CASSPGLAGYEQYF
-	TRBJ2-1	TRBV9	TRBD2	TGTGCCAGCAGCGTCACTAGCGGTACCTACAATGAGCAGTTCTTC	CASSVTSGTYNEQFF
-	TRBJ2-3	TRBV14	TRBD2	TGTGCCAGCAGCCGGCCTAGCGGGAGGAGTAGCACAGATACGCAGTATTTT	CASSRPSGRSSTDTQYF
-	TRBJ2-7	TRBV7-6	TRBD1	TGTGCCAGCAGCTTAGTCCAAGGGGGCAGGAGCTCCTACGAGCAGTACTTC	CASSLVQGGRSSYEQYF
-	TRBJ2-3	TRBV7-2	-	TGTGCCAGCAGCTTACAGGGGCCCCCTAGCACAGATACGCAGTATTTT	CASSLQGPPSTDTQYF
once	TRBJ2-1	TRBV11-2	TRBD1	TGTGCCAGCAGCTTAGAGCCGCAGGGGGCGGGTGGCTACAATGAGCAGTTCTTC	CASSLEPQGAGGYNEQFF
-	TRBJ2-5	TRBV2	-	TGTGCCACCCGGGGCGGGGTGGGAGAGACCCAGTACTTC	CATRGGVGETQYF
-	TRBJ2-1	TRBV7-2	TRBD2	TGTGCCAGCAGCCCGGCCGGGACTAGCGGCTACAATGAGCAGTTCTTC	CASSPAGTSGYNEQFF
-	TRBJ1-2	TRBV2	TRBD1	TGTGCCAGCAAACCCGGGACAGGATCAGGTGGCTACACCTTC	CASKPGTGSGGYTF
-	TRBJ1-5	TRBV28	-	TGTGCCAGCAGCCTCGGACACCGCAATCAGCCCCAGCATTTT	CASSLGHRNQPQHF
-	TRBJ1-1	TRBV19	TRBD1	TGTGCCAGTAGACCGACAGGGGGCTGGATTGAAGCTTTCTTT	CASRPTGGWIEAFF
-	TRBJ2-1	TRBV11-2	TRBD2	TGTGCCAGCAGAGGGACTAGCGGGAGGCGGACCTACAATGAGCAGTTCTTC	CASRGTSGRRTYNEQFF
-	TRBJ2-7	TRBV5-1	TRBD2	TGCGCCAGCAGCTTGCATACTAGCGGGACCTACGAGCAGTACTTC	CASSLHTSGTYEQYF
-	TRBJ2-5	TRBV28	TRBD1	TGTGCCAGCAGGCCCACCTTGAAGGGGGCTCGAGAGACCCAGTACTTC	CASRPTLKGARETQYF
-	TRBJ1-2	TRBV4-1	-	TGCGCCAGCAGCCAAATGGCCGGAGCTTACTATGGCTACACCTTC	CASSQMAGAYYGYTF
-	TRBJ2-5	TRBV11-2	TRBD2	TGTGCCAGCAGCGGGGCGGGAGCCCGACAAGAGACCCAGTACTTC	CASSGAGARQETQYF
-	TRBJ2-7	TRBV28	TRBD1	TGTGCCAGCACCCCCAGAGGACAGGGAAACTACGAGCAGTACTTC	CASTPRGQGNYEQYF
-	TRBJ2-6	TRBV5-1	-	TGCGCCAGCAGCTTGGCTGGGCCCGGGGCCAACGTCCTGACTTTC	CASSLAGPGANVLTF
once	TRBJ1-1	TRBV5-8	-	TGTGCCAGCAGCCTAGAGAAGAACACTGAAGCTTTCTTT	CASSLEKNTEAFF
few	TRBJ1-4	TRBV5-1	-	TGCGCCAGCAGCTTGGCTGGGGATGAAAAACTGTTTTTT	CASSLAGDEKLFF
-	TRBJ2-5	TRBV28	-	TGTGCCAGCAGTTCGGGGGCAGGGGGACAAGAGACCCAGTACTTC	CASSSGAGGQETQYF
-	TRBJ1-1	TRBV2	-	TGTGCCAGCGTCAGGGGCCGGAACACTGAAGCTTTCTTT	CASVRGRNTEAFF
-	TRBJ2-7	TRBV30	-	TGTGCCTGGAAGTCCGAGGGCGAGCAGTACTTC	CAWKSEGEQYF
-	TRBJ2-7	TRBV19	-	TGTGCCAGTAGTCCCAGAGTTTACCGATACCCCTCCTACGAGCAGTACTTC	CASSPRVYRYPSYEQYF
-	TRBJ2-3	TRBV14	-	TGTGCCAGCAGCCAAGTCAGGGACACGCAGTATTTT	CASSQVRDTQYF
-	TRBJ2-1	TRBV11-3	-	TGTGCCAGCAGCTTGGACTCCCAGGATCACAATGAGCAGTTCTTC	CASSLDSQDHNEQFF
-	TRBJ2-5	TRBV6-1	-	TGTGCCACCCAGCAGGGGCCAGGGACCCAGTACTTC	CATQQGPGTQYF
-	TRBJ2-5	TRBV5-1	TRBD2	TGCGCCAGCAGCGGAGCGGGAGGGCCTCAAGAGACCCAGTACTTC	CASSGAGGPQETQYF